The 30 T cell receptor beta chains below all came from one sample that was sequenced in a study of blood T cell repertoires in COVID-19. Produced via immunoSEQ multiplex PCR; TCRdb's table is partial and in-frame only. The sample lists 270,000 or so clones, approximately 86% seen once, with approximately 2.6% in the top ten. The specimen sequenced was PBMCs or T cells enriched from blood (not recorded which). Every receptor here comes from a woman aged 18-30 years who had recovered from COVID-19.

The J gene is TRBJ2-7, the V gene TRBV7-3; the D is unclear. V lost 2 bases and J lost 3, with 11 bases in between. Germline-derived CDR1 and CDR2 are SGHTA and FQGTGA. This CDR3 is 14 amino acids long. DNA of the CDR3: TGTGCCAGCAGCTTAGGTCACAGTAACTACGAGCAGTACTTC. It encodes CASSLGHSNYEQYF.

The genes are TRBV4-1 and TRBJ2-4; no definite D call. This CDR3 spans 14 amino acids. The germline V gene encodes CDR1 MGHRA and CDR2 YSYEKL. V lost 0 bases, J lost 5 bases, and 8 bases lay in between. CDR3 DNA sequence: TGCGCCAGCAGCCAAGATCCGGTAGAAAACATTCAGTACTTC. As protein: CASSQDPVENIQYF.

The chain employs TRBV13 and TRBJ2-2; D is undetermined. Germline lookup yields CDR1 PRHDT and CDR2 FYEKMQ (reference sequence). CDR3 length equals 15 residues. V lost 5 bases to trimming and J lost 7 bases, with 17 bases between them. CDR3 loop: CASSENWYSGGELFF. The CDR3 DNA reads as TGTGCCAGCAGCGAAAACTGGTATTCGGGCGGGGAGCTGTTTTTT.

The V gene is TRBV19, the J gene TRBJ2-7; 7 bases are shared with TRBD1. J was trimmed by 0 bases and V by 3 bases; bases with no gene match: 8. There are 16 residues in the CDR3. Germline V gene sequence: CDR1 LNHDA, CDR2 SQIVND (reference sequence). The CDR3 reads CASSIATGTVSYEQYF. The CDR3 DNA follows: TGTGCCAGTAGTATCGCGACCGGGACAGTCTCCTACGAGCAGTACTTC.

This chain connects TRBV7-3 to TRBJ2-1; 7 nucleotides line up with TRBD1. The V gene's germline CDR1 is SGHTA and CDR2 FQGTGA. V gave up 2 bases and J gave up 9 bases; unmatched junction bases: 1. This CDR3 spans 12 amino acids. CDR3 sequence: CASSLYRGEQFF. In DNA, the CDR3 is TGTGCCAGCAGCTTATACAGGGGTGAGCAGTTCTTC.

The chain has TRBV11-3 and TRBJ2-1, with a tentative D call TRBD1 (6 bases). The germline CDR1 and CDR2 sequences are SGHNT and YENEEA. CDR3 length: 14 amino acids. Trimming took 4 bases from V and 8 from J, leaving 15 bases between them. In nucleotides, the CDR3 is TGTGCCAGCAGCTCACGCAGGGGTGTCTATGAGCAGTTCTTC. As protein: CASSSRRGVYEQFF.

The rearrangement links TRBV28 to TRBJ2-7; 9 bases fit TRBD1. The CDR3 covers 16 residues. The trim removed 1 base at V and 3 bases at J, leaving 7 bases unmatched. Germline lookup yields CDR1 MDHEN and CDR2 SYDVKM. The CDR3 loop reads CASSLLPGQGFYEQYF. The CDR3 DNA reads as TGTGCCAGCAGTTTATTACCGGGACAGGGTTTCTACGAGCAGTACTTC.

This clone was seen a single time. The chain is built from TRBV12-3 or TRBV12-4 and TRBJ2-7, with 7 bases aligning to TRBD2. Germline trimming cut 4 bases from V and 6 bases from J; bases unmatched to any gene: 3. The CDR3 contains 12 residues. In DNA, the CDR3 is TGTGCCAGCAGTTCCCCGGGGGGCGAGCAGTACTTC. It yields the protein CASSSPGGEQYF.

The genes are TRBV27 and TRBJ2-7, with 8 bases matching TRBD1. V shed 3 bases, J shed 0 bases, and the junction held 10 bases outside the gene matches. There are 17 residues in the CDR3. Per the germline V gene, CDR1 is MNHEY and CDR2 is SMNVEV (reference sequence). In DNA form, the CDR3 reads TGTGCCAGCAGTTTTAATTGGGGGACAGGCCTCTCCTACGAGCAGTACTTC. Translation gives CASSFNWGTGLSYEQYF.

The rearrangement uses TRBV6-5 and TRBJ1-4, with 9 positions matching TRBD1. Germline V gene sequence: CDR1 MNHEY, CDR2 SVGAGI. The length of the CDR3 is 15 residues. Losses at the gene ends were 8 bases for V and 8 bases for J; bases not matched to a gene: 12. The chain's CDR3 is CASRISGTGQEKLFF. CDR3 nucleotides: TGTGCCAGCCGCATAAGTGGGACAGGGCAAGAAAAACTGTTTTTT.

This clone was seen just once. The rearrangement links TRBV19 to TRBJ1-4; no definite D call. The CDR3 is 16 amino acids. Trimming pared 3 bases from V and 0 bases from J, leaving 11 bases between. CDR1 and CDR2 from the germline V gene are LNHDA and SQIVND (reference sequence). DNA of the CDR3: TGTGCCAGTAGTATGGAACAGCCTACAACTAATGAAAAACTGTTTTTT. Translating gives CASSMEQPTTNEKLFF.

The CDR3 DNA follows: TGTGCCAGCAGCTTATCTGGGCGGGGTGAGACCCAGTACTTC. Translation gives CASSLSGRGETQYF. The rearrangement joins TRBV7-2 to TRBJ2-5, with a weak D call TRBD2 (6 bases). This CDR3 is 14 amino acids long. V lost 2 bases and J lost 5, with 12 bases in between. Per the germline V gene, CDR1 is SGHTA and CDR2 is FQGNSA. The whole variable domain, filled in from reference TRBV7-2 and TRBJ2-5, reads GAGVSQSPSNKVTEKGKDVELRCDPISGHTALYWYRQSLGQGLEFLIYFQGNSAPDKSGLPSDRFSAERTGGSVSTLTIQRTQQEDSAVYLCASSLSGRGETQYFGPGTRLLVL.

The V call is TRBV12-1, the J call TRBJ1-1. TRBV12-1 is shown as a pseudogene. The CDR3 covers 16 residues. The CDR3 region is CASSWNKLSRNTEAFF. The DNA of the CDR3 is TGTGCCAGCAGCTGGAACAAACTAAGCAGGAACACTGAAGCTTTCTTT.

The gene calls are TRBV4-1 and TRBJ2-5; D possibly corresponds to TRBD2 (5 bases). The CDR3 runs 13 residues. Germline CDR1 reads MGHRA; CDR2 reads YSYEKL. V gave up 4 bases and J gave up 3 bases, with 9 bases separating them. CDR3 region: CASSLRRKETQYF. The CDR3 DNA follows: TGCGCCAGCAGCCTCCGGAGGAAAGAGACCCAGTACTTC.

This sequence joins TRBV10-2 and TRBJ1-6; 7 bases match TRBD1. This CDR3 has 15 amino acids. Unmatched junction bases numbered 9, after V lost 5 bases and J lost 8 bases. CDR1 is WSHSY, CDR2 SAAADI, per germline. The CDR3 here is CASSLGGRGYSPLHF. Written as DNA, the CDR3 is TGCGCCAGCAGTCTCGGGGGCAGGGGGTATTCACCCCTCCACTTT.

The CDR3 sequence: CASSVALQTYEQYF. The CDR3 bases are TGTGCCAGCAGCGTAGCTTTACAGACCTACGAGCAGTACTTC. This chain links TRBV9 with TRBJ2-7, with D unresolved. Germline CDR1 and CDR2: SGDLS and YYNGEE. V shed 0 bases and J shed 2 bases, with 9 bases lying between them. The CDR3 runs to 14 residues.

This chain uses TRBV12-3 or TRBV12-4 with TRBJ1-2, with 7 bases identical to TRBD1. This CDR3 has 13 residues. V gave up 8 bases and J gave up 6 bases; unmatched junction bases: 9. The CDR3 loop reads CASRDSRAHGYTF. In DNA form, the CDR3 reads TGTGCCAGCCGGGACAGCCGAGCTCATGGCTACACCTTC.

V and J are TRBV3-1 (or the pseudogene TRBV3-2) and TRBJ2-7, with 7 nucleotides matching TRBD2. Germline loops: CDR1 LGHDT, CDR2 YNNKEL (reference sequence). The J segment lost 9 bases and the V segment lost 1 base, leaving 15 bases of the junction unmatched. The CDR3 totals 16 residues. This chain's CDR3 is CASSQGTRWIGYAQYF. The DNA of the CDR3 is TGTGCCAGCAGCCAAGGGACTAGGTGGATTGGGTATGCGCAGTACTTC.

The chain joins TRBV7-3 to TRBJ2-5; 7 bases align to TRBD1. V trimming: 5 bases; J trimming: 5 bases; junction bases outside the gene matches: 8. Germline V gives CDR1 SGHTA, CDR2 FQGTGA. This CDR3 is built from 14 residues. The CDR3 protein is CASSTTGSGETQYF. DNA for the CDR3: TGTGCCAGCAGCACGACAGGGTCGGGCGAGACCCAGTACTTC.

V is TRBV28 and J is TRBJ1-5; D not certain. The germline gives CDR1 MDHEN, CDR2 SYDVKM. V lost 6 bases and J 2 bases, leaving 20 bases between the germline ends. CDR3 size: 17 residues. The CDR3, as DNA: TGTGCCAGCAGACCCCGGGCGGGTCATATAGGCAATCAGCCCCAGCATTTT. It translates to CASRPRAGHIGNQPQHF.

The chain is built from TRBV7-9 and TRBJ1-1; tentatively, D is TRBD1 (5 bases). The CDR3 loop spans 17 amino acids. V was cut by 1 base and J by 0 bases, with 15 bases left in between. Germline V gene data show CDR1 as SEHNR and CDR2 as FQNEAQ (reference sequence). CDR3 protein: CASSLVGVRPMNTEAFF. The CDR3, as DNA: TGTGCCAGCAGCTTAGTAGGGGTCAGGCCCATGAACACTGAAGCTTTCTTT.

The genes are TRBV3-1 (or the pseudogene TRBV3-2) and TRBJ2-1; TRBD2 aligns across 11 bases. Germline CDR1 is LGHDT and CDR2 is YNNKEL (reference sequence). The CDR3 is 21 amino acids. V shed 4 bases and J 0 bases; nucleotides not matched to a gene: 17. The DNA for the CDR3 is TGTGCCAGCAGCCCAAGAAGGTCCACGGGACTAGCGGTTCACTCCTACAATGAGCAGTTCTTC. Protein sequence: CASSPRRSTGLAVHSYNEQFF.

This rearrangement joins TRBV6-5 to TRBJ1-4; D is uncertain. This CDR3 region has 16 residues. CDR1 is MNHEY and CDR2 is SVGAGI in the germline V gene. V gave up 2 bases and J gave up 2 bases, with 12 bases separating them. The CDR3 reads CASSYQFGGTNEKLFF. Here the CDR3 DNA reads TGTGCCAGCAGTTACCAGTTCGGAGGGACTAATGAAAAACTGTTTTTT.

This chain links TRBV5-3 with TRBJ1-1, with D perhaps TRBD1 (6 bases). Being an ORF, TRBV5-3 has a function that is uncertain. The V end lost 3 bases, the J end lost 13 bases, and 19 bases lay between the germline ends. The CDR3 is made up of 13 amino acids. The CDR3 region is CARSSRTAVWGFF. For the CDR3, the DNA is TGTGCCAGAAGCTCAAGGACAGCAGTATGGGGTTTCTTT.

The chain employs TRBV9 and TRBJ1-2; 7 bases match TRBD1. This CDR3 region has 14 residues. The V segment lost 6 bases and the J segment 0 bases; nucleotides outside the gene matches: 5. The germline CDR1 and CDR2 sequences are SGDLS and YYNGEE. The CDR3 sequence: CASTGTAANYGYTF. For the CDR3, the DNA is TGTGCCAGCACCGGGACAGCGGCTAACTATGGCTACACCTTC.

V is TRBV11-2 and J is TRBJ1-2; 8 bases align to TRBD1. V lost 1 base, J lost 8 bases, and 9 bases stayed unmatched. The germline V gene has CDR1 SGHAT and CDR2 FQNNGV. There are 15 residues in the CDR3. CDR3 loop: CASSLVIGQGLGYTF. The CDR3 region has the DNA TGTGCCAGCAGCTTAGTTATAGGACAGGGATTGGGCTACACCTTC. Based on the CDR3 plus reference TRBV11-2 and TRBJ1-2, the full variable domain is EAGVAQSPRYKIIEKRQSVAFWCNPISGHATLYWYQQILGQGPKLLIQFQNNGVVDDSQLPKDRFSAERLKGVDSTLKIQPAKLEDSAVYLCASSLVIGQGLGYTFGSGTRLTVV.

The genes are TRBV7-2 and TRBJ2-7, with D possibly matching TRBD2 (6 bases). This CDR3 region has 14 residues. V lost 3 bases and J 0 bases, leaving 9 bases between the germline ends. CDR1 SGHTA and CDR2 FQGNSA come from the germline V gene. The CDR3 protein is CASSFSGRSYEQYF. As DNA, the CDR3 is TGTGCCAGCAGCTTTAGCGGTCGCTCCTACGAGCAGTACTTC.

This chain links TRBV6-5 with TRBJ2-3, with TRBD1 matching over 9 bases. Germline V lookup: CDR1 MNHEY, CDR2 SVGAGI. Trimming took 6 bases from V and 2 from J; bases not matched to a gene: 3. The CDR3 spans 14 residues. This CDR3 reads CASRRDRDTDTQYF. The DNA for the CDR3 is TGTGCCAGCAGGAGGGACAGGGACACAGATACGCAGTATTTT.

This clone was observed a few times. The chain has TRBV4-3 and TRBJ1-6; D is uncertain. V dropped 0 bases and J dropped 7 bases, with 10 bases sitting between them. The CDR3 covers 15 residues. The germline gives CDR1 LGHNA, CDR2 YSLEER. The CDR3 DNA is TGCGCCAGCAGCCAAGAGGAGACCGCGAATTCACCCCTCCACTTT. It is translated as CASSQEETANSPLHF.

The chain joins TRBV9 to TRBJ2-2, with a possible D match to TRBD2 (6 bases). The germline CDR1 and CDR2 sequences are SGDLS and YYNGEE. The CDR3 spans 16 residues. V was pared by 3 bases and J by 0 bases, with 12 bases between. The CDR3 coding sequence is TGTGCCAGCAGCGCTCCGGGACTTCCGAACACCGGGGAGCTGTTTTTT. Translating it yields CASSAPGLPNTGELFF.